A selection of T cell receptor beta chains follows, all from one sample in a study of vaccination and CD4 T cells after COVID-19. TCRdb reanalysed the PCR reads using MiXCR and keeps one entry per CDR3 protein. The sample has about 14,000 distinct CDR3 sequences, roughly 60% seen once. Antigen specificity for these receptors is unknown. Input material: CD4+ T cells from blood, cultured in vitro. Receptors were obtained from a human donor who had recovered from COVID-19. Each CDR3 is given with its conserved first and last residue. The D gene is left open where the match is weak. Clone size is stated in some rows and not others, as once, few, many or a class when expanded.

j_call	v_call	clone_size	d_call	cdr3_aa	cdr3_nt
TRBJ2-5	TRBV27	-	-	CASSVGRQPQETQYF	TGTGCCAGCAGCGTCGGGAGACAGCCTCAAGAGACCCAGTACTTC
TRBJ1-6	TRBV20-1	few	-	CSASRSGTGNSPLHF	TGCAGTGCTAGCAGATCCGGGACTGGGAATTCACCCCTCCACTTT
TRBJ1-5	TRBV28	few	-	CASTSLMGGNQPQHF	TGTGCCAGCACATCATTGATGGGAGGCAATCAGCCCCAGCATTTT
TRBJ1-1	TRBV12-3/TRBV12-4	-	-	CASSLWERAEAFF	TGTGCCAGCAGTTTATGGGAGCGCGCTGAAGCTTTCTTT
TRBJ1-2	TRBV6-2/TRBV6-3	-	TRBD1	CASSYRLGQVMVYTF	TGTGCCAGCAGTTACCGGCTGGGACAGGTTATGGTGTACACCTTC
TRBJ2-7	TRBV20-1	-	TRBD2	CSAPRLAGGTYEQYF	TGCAGTGCCCCTCGACTAGCGGGAGGCACCTACGAGCAGTACTTC
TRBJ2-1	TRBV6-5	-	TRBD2	CASSSGTSSWEQFF	TGTGCCAGCAGTTCCGGGACTAGCTCATGGGAGCAGTTCTTC
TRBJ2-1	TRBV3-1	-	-	CASSLRADNEQFF	TGTGCCAGCAGTCTCCGGGCCGACAATGAGCAGTTCTTC
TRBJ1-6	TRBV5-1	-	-	CASSWGGTDDSPLHF	TGCGCCAGCAGCTGGGGGGGGACGGATGATTCACCCCTCCACTTT
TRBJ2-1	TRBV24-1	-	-	CATSAERAQYNEQFF	TGTGCCACCAGTGCGGAGCGGGCACAATACAATGAGCAGTTCTTC
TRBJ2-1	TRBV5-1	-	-	CASKDSGDNEQFF	TGCGCCAGCAAGGATAGCGGTGACAATGAGCAGTTCTTC
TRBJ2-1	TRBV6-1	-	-	CASSQPSTAEQFF	TGTGCCAGCAGTCAACCTTCCACCGCTGAGCAGTTCTTC
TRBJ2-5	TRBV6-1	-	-	CASTPGSSQTQYF	TGTGCCAGCACCCCCGGGAGTAGTCAGACCCAGTACTTC
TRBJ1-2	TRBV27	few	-	CASSLYSLATLGGYTF	TGTGCCAGCAGTTTATATAGTTTGGCGACCTTGGGAGGCTACACCTTC
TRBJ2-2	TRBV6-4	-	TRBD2	CASSDKAGASGELFF	TGTGCCAGCAGTGACAAAGCGGGAGCGTCCGGGGAGCTGTTTTTT
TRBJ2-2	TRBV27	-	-	CASSFDSQVGTGELFF	TGTGCCAGCAGTTTTGATTCACAGGTGGGCACCGGGGAGCTGTTTTTT
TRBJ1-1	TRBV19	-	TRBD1	CASSPRGTELNTEAFF	TGTGCCAGTAGTCCCCGGGGGACAGAATTGAACACTGAAGCTTTCTTT
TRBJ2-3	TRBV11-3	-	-	CATSRGYSTDTQYF	TGTGCCACTAGTCGGGGATATAGCACAGATACGCAGTATTTT
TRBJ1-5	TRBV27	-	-	CASSRTGTSQPQHF	TGTGCCAGCAGTAGGACCGGGACAAGTCAGCCCCAGCATTTT
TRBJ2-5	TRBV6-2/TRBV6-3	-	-	CASSYSKRETQYF	TGTGCCAGCAGTTACTCGAAACGGGAGACCCAGTACTTC
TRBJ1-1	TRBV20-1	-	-	CSARDPQGTEAFF	TGCAGTGCTAGAGATCCGCAGGGCACTGAAGCTTTCTTT
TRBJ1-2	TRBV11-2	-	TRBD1	CASSPWARGQLNYGYTF	TGTGCCAGCAGCCCATGGGCTCGGGGACAGCTTAACTATGGCTACACCTTC
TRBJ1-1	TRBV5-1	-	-	CASSFGTGTVEAFF	TGCGCCAGCAGCTTTGGTACAGGGACTGTTGAAGCTTTCTTT
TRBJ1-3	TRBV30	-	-	CAWSPIRNTIYF	TGTGCCTGGAGCCCTATCCGAAACACCATATATTTT
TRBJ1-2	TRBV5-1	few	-	CASSLDTVGYTF	TGCGCCAGCAGCTTGGACACAGTTGGCTACACCTTC
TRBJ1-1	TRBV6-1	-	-	CASNRPQTGMNTEAFF	TGTGCCAGCAACCGACCCCAAACGGGGATGAACACTGAAGCTTTCTTT
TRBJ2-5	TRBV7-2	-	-	CASSRGETQYF	TGTGCCAGCTCCCGAGGGGAGACCCAGTACTTC